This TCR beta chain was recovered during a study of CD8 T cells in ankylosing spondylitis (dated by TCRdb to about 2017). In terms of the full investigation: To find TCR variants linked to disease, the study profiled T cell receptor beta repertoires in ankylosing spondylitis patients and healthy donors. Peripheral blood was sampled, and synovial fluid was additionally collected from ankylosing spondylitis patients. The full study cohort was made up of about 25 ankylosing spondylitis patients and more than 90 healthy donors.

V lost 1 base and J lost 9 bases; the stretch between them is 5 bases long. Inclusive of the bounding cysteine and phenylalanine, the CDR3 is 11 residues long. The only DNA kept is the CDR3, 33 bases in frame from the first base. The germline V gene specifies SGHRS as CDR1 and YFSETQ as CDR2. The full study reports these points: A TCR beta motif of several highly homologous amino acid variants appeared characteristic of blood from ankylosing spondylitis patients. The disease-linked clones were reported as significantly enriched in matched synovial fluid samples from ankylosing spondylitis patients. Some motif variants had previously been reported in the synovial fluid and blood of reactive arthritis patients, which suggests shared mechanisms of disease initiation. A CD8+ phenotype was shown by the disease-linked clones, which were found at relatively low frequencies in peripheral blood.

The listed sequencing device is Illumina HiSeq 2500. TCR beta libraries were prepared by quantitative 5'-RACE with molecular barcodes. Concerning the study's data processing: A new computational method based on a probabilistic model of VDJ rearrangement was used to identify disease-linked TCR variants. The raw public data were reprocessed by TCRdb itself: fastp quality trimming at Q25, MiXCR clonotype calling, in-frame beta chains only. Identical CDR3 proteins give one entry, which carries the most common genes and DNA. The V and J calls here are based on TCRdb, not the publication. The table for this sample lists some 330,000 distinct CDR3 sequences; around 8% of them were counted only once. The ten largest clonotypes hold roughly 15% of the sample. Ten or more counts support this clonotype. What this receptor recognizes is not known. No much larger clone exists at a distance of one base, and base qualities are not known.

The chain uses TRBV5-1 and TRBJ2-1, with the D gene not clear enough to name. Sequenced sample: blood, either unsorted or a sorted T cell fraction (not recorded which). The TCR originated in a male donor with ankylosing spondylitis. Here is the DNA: TGCGCCAGCAGCTTGTGGGGTGAGCAGTTCTTC. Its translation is CASSLWGEQFF.